This T cell receptor (beta chain) was identified during a study of Graves' ophthalmopathy and Graves' hyperthyroidism. Study-wide results and limits: Blood also held most thyroid clonotypes expanded above 0.001 frequency.

Amplifying from RNA transcripts, the study obtained TCR beta CDR3 regions. Scientists carried out first-round RT-PCR using HTBI primers and then a second-round multiplex PCR. TCRdb reprocessed the multiplex PCR reads with MiXCR, giving one entry per CDR3 protein. The table has 600,000 to 650,000 distinct CDR3 sequences, 22% seen once; the top ten hold roughly 7.4%. Being free of ophthalmopathy for 18 months of follow-up defined stable hyperthyroidism. The study excluded patients with other autoimmune diseases, uncontrolled infections, pregnancy or lactation. Physicians reached a diagnosis by relying on clinical symptoms, serum thyroxine, TRAb, thyroid ultrasound and orbital computed tomography. The table lists this clonotype with many counts. The antigen is undetermined. From germline, CDR1 is SGHTA and CDR2 FQGTGA. The V end was cut by 2 bases, the J end by 7 bases, with 14 bases between. The CDR3 sequence is 14 residues long.

The sequenced material came from peripheral blood. The sequence came from a woman under 30 with stable Graves' hyperthyroidism. Some clones in this sample may be carry-over from other donors' samples. This chain uses TRBV7-3 with TRBJ1-1, with no clear D. CDR3 nucleotide sequence: TGTGCCAGCAGCTTAGGTGGGGAAGGGAGTGAAGCTTTCTTT. Translating it yields CASSLGGEGSEAFF.